What follows are 5 T cell receptor beta chains derived from one specimen sequenced in a study of beta chain features in type 1 diabetes. What was sequenced were expressed TCRB transcripts, since all of the isolated RNA had been reverse transcribed. Sequencing used immunoSEQ multiplex PCR; TCRdb keeps in-frame clones, though not all of them. This sample carries around 340,000 clones, 8% of them seen once, and the ten largest clones take around 0.44%. Sequencing was performed on central memory CD4+ T cells from blood. The receptors stem from a woman aged 18-35 years in good health.

The V and J genes are TRBV10-3 and TRBJ2-7, with D possibly TRBD1 on 6 matching bases. The CDR3 consists of 12 residues. Germline V gene data show CDR1 as ENHRY and CDR2 as SYGVKD. V lost 6 bases, J lost 3 bases, and 9 bases lay in between. The CDR3 DNA follows: TGTGCCATCAGGCAGGGGAACTACGAGCAGTACTTC. It codes for CAIRQGNYEQYF.

This clone was observed a handful of times. The chain joins TRBV2 to TRBJ2-2; 7 nucleotides agree with TRBD2. CDR1 and CDR2 (germline): SNHLY, FYNNEI. Trimming removed 4 bases from V and 0 bases from J; junction bases left unmatched: 8. The CDR3 has 17 residues. The CDR3 sequence is CASSGEGRQTNTGELFF. For the CDR3, the DNA is TGTGCCAGCAGTGGGGAGGGTCGACAGACGAACACCGGGGAGCTGTTTTTT.

Remarks on this clone: A much larger clone lies a single base off, so this may be a read error. This sequence joins TRBV29-1 and TRBJ2-7; D is unresolved. Germline V lookup: CDR1 SQVTM, CDR2 ANQGSEA. V lost 7 bases and J lost 6, with 16 bases in between. The CDR3 runs to 12 residues. CDR3 region: CSDGDLWSEQYF. The CDR3 DNA sequence: TGCAGCGATGGTGACCTCTGGTCCGAGCAGTACTTC.

The chain employs TRBV7-2 and TRBJ2-1; D not certain. V gave up 0 bases and J gave up 13 bases, with 13 bases separating them. The germline V gene has CDR1 SGHTA and CDR2 FQGNSA. This CDR3 is 13 amino acids long. The CDR3 bases are TGTGCCAGCAGCTTAGCCCGGGTTAGGCCCCAGTTCTTC. This codes for CASSLARVRPQFF.

J is TRBJ2-5 and V is TRBV28; D might be TRBD2 (5 bases). CDR1 and CDR2 from the germline V gene are MDHEN and SYDVKM. The V gene lost 2 bases and the J gene lost 6 bases, with 10 bases spanning the gap. This CDR3 has 13 amino acids. The CDR3 spells CASSLVPGKTQYF. DNA for the CDR3: TGTGCCAGCAGTTTAGTCCCCGGGAAGACCCAGTACTTC.